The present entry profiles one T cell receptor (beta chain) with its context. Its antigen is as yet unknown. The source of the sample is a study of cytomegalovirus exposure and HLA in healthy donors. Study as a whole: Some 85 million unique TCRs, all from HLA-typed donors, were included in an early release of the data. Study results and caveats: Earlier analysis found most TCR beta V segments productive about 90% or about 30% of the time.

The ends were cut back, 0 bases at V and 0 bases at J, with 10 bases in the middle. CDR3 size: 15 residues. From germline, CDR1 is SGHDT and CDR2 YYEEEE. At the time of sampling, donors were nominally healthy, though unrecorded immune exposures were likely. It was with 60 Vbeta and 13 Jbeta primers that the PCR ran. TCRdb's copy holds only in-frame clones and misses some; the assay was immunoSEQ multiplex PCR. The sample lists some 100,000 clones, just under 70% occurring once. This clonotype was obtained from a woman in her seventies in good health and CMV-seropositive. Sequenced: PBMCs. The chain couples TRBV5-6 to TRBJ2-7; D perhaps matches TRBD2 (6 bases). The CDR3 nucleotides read TGTGCCAGCAGCTTGGGGGCGGGGAGCTCCTACGAGCAGTACTTC. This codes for CASSLGAGSSYEQYF.